Reported below is one T cell receptor beta chain. What it binds is not known. The data stem from a study of PD-1 blockade in classical Hodgkin lymphoma. The wider study: Patients were administered nivolumab (3 mg/kg intravenously) every 2 weeks. General study points: Complete responders had baseline diversity similar to newly diagnosed patients. According to reports, newly diagnosed patients had lower baseline TCR diversity than healthy donors, and relapsed/refractory patients had lower baseline TCR diversity still.

V shed 3 bases, J shed 0 bases, and the junction held 3 bases outside the gene matches. The CDR3 runs to 16 residues. Germline lookup yields CDR1 SGHRS and CDR2 YFSETQ. Measured with immunoSEQ multiplex PCR; TCRdb has only the in-frame clones, and not every one. The sample has approximately 28,000 clones, roughly 80% seen once. Relapse was seen in all patients after autologous stem cell transplantation, and brentuximab vedotin exposure was variable. Purification of CD4+ T cells from thawed PBMCs was performed via magnetic negative selection. The chain combines TRBV5-1 with TRBJ1-3; 10 positions match TRBD1. This clonotype was obtained from a human donor with classical Hodgkin lymphoma. The material sequenced was CD4+ T cells from blood, taken at baseline. CDR3 residues: CASSWDRGSSGNTIYF. The DNA for the CDR3 is TGCGCCAGCAGCTGGGACAGGGGCAGCTCTGGAAACACCATATATTTT.